The 11 T cell receptor beta chains below all came from one sample that was sequenced in a study of cytomegalovirus exposure and HLA in healthy donors. The PCR contained 60 Vbeta and 13 Jbeta primers. Using immunoSEQ multiplex PCR, the repertoire was profiled, and TCRdb retains in-frame clones only, with some absent. There are fewer than 150,000 clones in the sample; roughly three quarters occur only once, and approximately 4.9% lies in the top ten. Sequences were obtained from PBMCs. These TCRs come from a woman aged 50 to 60 in good health and CMV-seronegative.

This clone was seen a single time. V and J are TRBV29-1 and TRBJ2-5, with 9 nucleotides matching TRBD1. The CDR3 is 15 amino acids. V trimming: 4 bases; J trimming: 5 bases; junction bases outside the gene matches: 11. Germline-derived CDR1 and CDR2 are SQVTM and ANQGSEA. This CDR3 is CSVGATGTGTETQYF. CDR3 coding DNA: TGCAGCGTTGGGGCAACCGGGACAGGGACGGAGACCCAGTACTTC. Full variable domain (missing parts from reference TRBV29-1 and TRBJ2-5): SAVISQKPSRDICQRGTSLTIQCQVDSQVTMMFWYRQQPGQSLTLIATANQGSEATYESGFVIDKFPISRPNLTFSTLTVSNMSPEDSSIYLCSVGATGTGTETQYFGPGTRLLVL.

Here the CDR3 DNA reads TGTGCCAGCAGCTTAATCTGGCTAGCGGAAGAGACCCAGTACTTC. Translation: CASSLIWLAEETQYF. The chain is built from TRBV7-6 and TRBJ2-5; 7 nucleotides agree with TRBD2. Per the germline V gene, CDR1 is SGHVS and CDR2 is FNYEAQ. J gave up 3 bases and V 2 bases, and 6 bases lay outside the gene matches. The CDR3 totals 15 residues.

The genes are TRBV7-2 and TRBJ2-3; the D gene is possibly TRBD2 (7 bases). The CDR3 spans 15 residues. Germline loops: CDR1 SGHTA, CDR2 FQGNSA. Trimming removed 1 base from V and 4 bases from J, with 12 bases in between. The CDR3: CASSLVGGLADTQYF. CDR3 sequence (DNA): TGTGCCAGCAGCTTAGTGGGGGGGCTGGCAGATACGCAGTATTTT.

The chain is built from TRBV2 and TRBJ2-1, with 10 bases lining up with TRBD1. Germline V lookup: CDR1 SNHLY, CDR2 FYNNEI. The ends lost 6 bases at V and 2 bases at J; junction bases unmatched: 10. CDR3 length: 17 amino acids. In DNA form, the CDR3 reads TGTGCCAGCAGCCCTCAGATCGACAGGGGGCCCTACAATGAGCAGTTCTTC. Encoded protein: CASSPQIDRGPYNEQFF.

The chain employs TRBV29-1 and TRBJ2-1; TRBD1 agrees at 8 bases. V dropped 7 bases and J dropped 7; count of bases not matched to a gene: 9. The germline V gene encodes CDR1 SQVTM and CDR2 ANQGSEA. The CDR3 covers 13 residues. The CDR3 sequence is CSDGQGIMNEQFF. The DNA of the CDR3 is TGCAGCGATGGACAGGGTATTATGAATGAGCAGTTCTTC.

The gene calls are TRBV19 and TRBJ1-6; D gene uncertain. From germline, CDR1 is LNHDA and CDR2 SQIVND (reference sequence). V was shortened by 10 bases and J by 6 bases, with 22 bases between the two germline ends. This CDR3 has 16 amino acids. CDR3 DNA sequence: TGTGCCACCTCCGGAGGACCCCAGCCACTTAATTCACCCCTCCACTTT. Encoded protein: CATSGGPQPLNSPLHF.

This clone was observed once. CDR3 in amino acids: CASSKTGVGELFF. The CDR3 DNA reads as TGTGCCAGCAGCAAGACAGGCGTCGGGGAGCTGTTTTTT. V gene TRBV7-9 combines with J gene TRBJ2-2; TRBD1 is a possible D gene (6 bases). The CDR3 is made up of 13 amino acids. Trimming took 5 bases from V and 7 from J, leaving 11 bases between them. The germline V gene encodes CDR1 SEHNR and CDR2 FQNEAQ (reference sequence).

The chain employs TRBV2 and TRBJ2-7, with D hard to call. This CDR3 spans 12 amino acids. The germline V and J ends were trimmed by 7 bases and 4 bases, with 11 bases remaining between them. CDR1 is SNHLY, CDR2 FYNNEI, per germline. The CDR3 protein is CASTRERYEQYF. The CDR3 bases are TGTGCCAGCACCCGAGAGAGATACGAGCAGTACTTC.

The J gene is TRBJ1-1, the V gene TRBV5-6, with D possibly being TRBD1 (6 bases). The germline gives CDR1 SGHDT, CDR2 YYEEEE. With 0 bases removed from V and 4 bases from J, the gap between germline ends came to 16 bases. The CDR3 has 16 amino acids. The CDR3 sequence is CASSLVRGGPFTEAFF. In nucleotides, the CDR3 is TGTGCCAGCAGCTTGGTACGGGGGGGCCCGTTCACTGAAGCTTTCTTT.

This clone has just a few counts. This chain joins TRBV5-5 and TRBJ2-3; D may be TRBD1 (6 bases). Trimming pared 2 bases from V and 0 bases from J, leaving 13 bases between. Per germline, CDR1 SGHKS and CDR2 YYEKEE (reference sequence). The CDR3 spans 16 residues. CDR3 bases: TGTGCCAGCAGCTTAGCTGACAGGATGAGCACAGATACGCAGTATTTT. Translating it yields CASSLADRMSTDTQYF.

The rearrangement joins TRBV18 to TRBJ1-5; D is unresolved. Trimming took off 7 bases at V and 0 bases at J, with 16 bases between the two ends. The germline V gene has CDR1 KGHSH and CDR2 LQKENI. This CDR3 has 16 amino acids. CDR3 in amino acids: CASLFTGLYSNQPQHF. The CDR3 DNA reads as TGTGCCAGCTTATTCACCGGGTTATATAGCAATCAGCCCCAGCATTTT.